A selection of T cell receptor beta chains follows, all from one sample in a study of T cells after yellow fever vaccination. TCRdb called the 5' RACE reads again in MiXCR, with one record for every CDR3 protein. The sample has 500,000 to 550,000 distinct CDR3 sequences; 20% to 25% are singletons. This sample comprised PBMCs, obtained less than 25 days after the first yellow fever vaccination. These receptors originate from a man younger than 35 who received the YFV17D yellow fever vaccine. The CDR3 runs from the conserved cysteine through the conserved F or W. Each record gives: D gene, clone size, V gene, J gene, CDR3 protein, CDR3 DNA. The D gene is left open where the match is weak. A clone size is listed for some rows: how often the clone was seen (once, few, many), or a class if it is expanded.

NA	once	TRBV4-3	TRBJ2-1	CASSQGGRLAEGNEQFF	TGCGCCAGCAGCCAGGGGGGGCGGCTAGCGGAGGGCAATGAGCAGTTCTTC
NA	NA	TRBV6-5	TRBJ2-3	CASSYLYSTDTQYF	TGTGCCAGCAGTTACCTGTACTCCACAGATACGCAGTATTTT
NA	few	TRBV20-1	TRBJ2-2	CSAPNGGELFF	TGCAGTGCCCCGAATGGCGGGGAGCTGTTTTTT
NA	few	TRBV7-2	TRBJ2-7	CASSLASAYEQYF	TGTGCCAGCAGCTTAGCGAGCGCCTACGAGCAGTACTTC
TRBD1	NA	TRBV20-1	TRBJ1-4	CSAITYRTGGEKLFF	TGCAGTGCTATTACCTACCGGACAGGGGGAGAAAAACTGTTTTTT
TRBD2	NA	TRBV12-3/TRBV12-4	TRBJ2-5	CASSKGRAGVEETQYF	TGTGCCAGCAGTAAGGGCAGGGCGGGGGTCGAAGAGACCCAGTACTTC
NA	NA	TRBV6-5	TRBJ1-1	CASSYGEPWNTEAFF	TGTGCCAGCAGTTACGGAGAACCCTGGAACACTGAAGCTTTCTTT
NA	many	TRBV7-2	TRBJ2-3	CASSLETGNTQYF	TGTGCCAGCAGCTTAGAGACTGGCAATACGCAGTATTTT
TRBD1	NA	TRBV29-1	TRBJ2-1	CSVRQGNEQFF	TGCAGCGTTCGACAGGGAAATGAGCAGTTCTTC
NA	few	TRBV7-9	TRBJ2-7	CASSPQGWHEQYF	TGTGCCAGCAGCCCACAGGGATGGCACGAGCAGTACTTC
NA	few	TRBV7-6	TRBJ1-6	CASRSQRSYNSPLHF	TGTGCCAGCAGGTCCCAGCGGTCCTATAATTCACCCCTCCACTTT
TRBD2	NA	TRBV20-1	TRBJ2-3	CSARRAGGQADTQYF	TGCAGTGCTAGAAGAGCGGGGGGCCAGGCAGATACGCAGTATTTT
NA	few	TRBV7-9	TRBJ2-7	CASSLMGSNYEQYF	TGTGCCAGCAGCCTTATGGGAAGCAACTACGAGCAGTACTTC
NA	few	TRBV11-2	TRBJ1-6	CASSLFNSPNSPLHF	TGTGCCAGCAGCTTATTTAACAGCCCTAATTCACCCCTCCACTTT
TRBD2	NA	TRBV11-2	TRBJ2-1	CASSHPAGLAGESHEQFF	TGTGCCAGCAGCCACCCCGCGGGACTAGCGGGGGAGTCTCATGAGCAGTTCTTC
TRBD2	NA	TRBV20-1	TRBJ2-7	CRARRGLCGCSYEQYF	TGCAGGGCAAGGAGGGGACTATGTGGTTGCAGCTACGAGCAGTACTTC
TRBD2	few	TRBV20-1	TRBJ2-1	CSAQTSGGLRYEQFF	TGCAGTGCCCAGACTAGCGGGGGCCTACGCTATGAGCAGTTCTTC
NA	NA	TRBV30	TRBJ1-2	CAWSSWGAHLWAGYTF	TGTGCCTGGAGCTCGTGGGGGGCGCATCTATGGGCTGGCTACACCTTC
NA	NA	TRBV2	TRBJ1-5	CASSEFGPSGGNQPQHF	TGTGCCAGCAGTGAATTCGGACCCAGCGGCGGCAATCAGCCCCAGCATTTT
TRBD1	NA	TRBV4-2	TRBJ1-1	CASSQDPLGQGGTEAFF	TGTGCCAGCAGCCAAGATCCCCTGGGACAGGGGGGAACTGAAGCTTTCTTT
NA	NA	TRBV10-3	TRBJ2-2	CAISGVQAAGDLFF	TGTGCCATCAGTGGAGTCCAGGCGGCCGGGGATCTGTTTTTT
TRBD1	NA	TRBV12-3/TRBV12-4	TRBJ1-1	CASSFRQGRTEAFF	TGTGCCAGCAGTTTTCGACAGGGACGGACTGAAGCTTTCTTT
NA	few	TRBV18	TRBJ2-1	CASSPSDGDGEQFF	TGTGCCAGCTCACCTAGCGACGGAGACGGTGAGCAGTTCTTC